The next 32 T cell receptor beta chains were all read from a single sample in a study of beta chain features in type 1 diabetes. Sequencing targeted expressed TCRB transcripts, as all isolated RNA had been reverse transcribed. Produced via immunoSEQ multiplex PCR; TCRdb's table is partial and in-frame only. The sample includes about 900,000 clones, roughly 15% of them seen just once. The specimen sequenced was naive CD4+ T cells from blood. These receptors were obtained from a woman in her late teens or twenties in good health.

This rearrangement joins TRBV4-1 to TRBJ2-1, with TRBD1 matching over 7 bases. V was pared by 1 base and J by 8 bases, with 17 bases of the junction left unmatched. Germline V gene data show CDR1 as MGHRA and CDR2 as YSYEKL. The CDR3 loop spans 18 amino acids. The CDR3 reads CASSQVRGRTGNWYEQFF. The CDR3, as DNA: TGCGCCAGCAGCCAAGTGCGTGGTCGGACAGGAAATTGGTATGAGCAGTTCTTC.

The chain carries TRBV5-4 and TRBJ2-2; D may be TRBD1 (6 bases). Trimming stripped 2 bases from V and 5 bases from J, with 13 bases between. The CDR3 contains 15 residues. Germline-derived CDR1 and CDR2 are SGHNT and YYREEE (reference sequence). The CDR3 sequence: CASSFSPGATGELFF. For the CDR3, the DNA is TGTGCCAGCAGCTTCTCCCCAGGGGCTACCGGGGAGCTGTTTTTT. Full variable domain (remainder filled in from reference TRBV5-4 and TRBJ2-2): ETGVTQSPTHLIKTRGQQVTLRCSSQSGHNTVSWYQQALGQGPQFIFQYYREEENGRGNFPPRFSGLQFPNYSSELNVNALELDDSALYLCASSFSPGATGELFFGEGSRLTVL.

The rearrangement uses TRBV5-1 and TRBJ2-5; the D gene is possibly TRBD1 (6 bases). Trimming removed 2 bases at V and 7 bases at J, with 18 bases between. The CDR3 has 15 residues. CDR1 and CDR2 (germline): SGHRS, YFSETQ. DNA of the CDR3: TGCGCCAGCAGCTTAGCAGGGGTCCCCCAGGGGACCCAGTACTTC. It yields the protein CASSLAGVPQGTQYF.

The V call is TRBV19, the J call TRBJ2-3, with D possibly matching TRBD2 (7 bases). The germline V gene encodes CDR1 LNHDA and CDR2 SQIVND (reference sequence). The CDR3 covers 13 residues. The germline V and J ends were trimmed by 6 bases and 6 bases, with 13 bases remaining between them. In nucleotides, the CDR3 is TGTGCCAGTAGGGGCAGGGGAGGGGATACGCAGTATTTT. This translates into CASRGRGGDTQYF.

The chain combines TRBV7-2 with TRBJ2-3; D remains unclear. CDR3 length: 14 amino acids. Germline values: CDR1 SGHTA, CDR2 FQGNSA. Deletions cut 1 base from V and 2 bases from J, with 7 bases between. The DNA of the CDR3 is TGTGCCAGCAGCTTAGGACGCTCCACAGATACGCAGTATTTT. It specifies CASSLGRSTDTQYF.

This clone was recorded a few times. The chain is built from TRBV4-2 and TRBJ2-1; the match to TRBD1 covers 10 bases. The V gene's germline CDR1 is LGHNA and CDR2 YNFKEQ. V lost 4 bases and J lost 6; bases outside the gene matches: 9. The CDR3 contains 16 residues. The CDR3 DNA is TGTGCCAGCAGCCTACGGACCGGGACAGGGGCCAATGAGCAGTTCTTC. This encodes CASSLRTGTGANEQFF.

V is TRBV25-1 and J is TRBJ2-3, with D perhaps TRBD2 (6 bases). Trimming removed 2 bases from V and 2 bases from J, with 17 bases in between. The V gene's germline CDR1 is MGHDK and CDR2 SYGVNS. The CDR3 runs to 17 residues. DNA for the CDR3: TGTGCCAGCAGTGAAAGTGACGGGCGGGGCAACACAGATACGCAGTATTTT. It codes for CASSESDGRGNTDTQYF.

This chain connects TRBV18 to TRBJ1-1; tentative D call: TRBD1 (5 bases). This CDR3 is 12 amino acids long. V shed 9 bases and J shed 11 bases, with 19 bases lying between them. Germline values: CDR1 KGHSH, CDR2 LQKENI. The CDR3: CASSDGRGAAFF. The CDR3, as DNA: TGTGCCAGTTCGGACGGGCGTGGGGCGGCTTTCTTT.

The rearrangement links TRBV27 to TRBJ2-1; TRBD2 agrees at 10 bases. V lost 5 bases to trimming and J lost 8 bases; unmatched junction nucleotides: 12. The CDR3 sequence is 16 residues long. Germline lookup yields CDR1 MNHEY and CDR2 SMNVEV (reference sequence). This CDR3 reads CASSPLAGVAVDEQFF. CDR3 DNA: TGTGCCAGCAGTCCTCTAGCGGGAGTCGCGGTCGATGAGCAGTTCTTC.

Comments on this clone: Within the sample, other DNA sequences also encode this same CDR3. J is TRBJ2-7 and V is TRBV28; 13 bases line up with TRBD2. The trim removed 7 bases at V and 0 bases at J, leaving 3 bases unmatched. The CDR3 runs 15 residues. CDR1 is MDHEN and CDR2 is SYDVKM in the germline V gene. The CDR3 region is CASNRLAGGSYEQYF. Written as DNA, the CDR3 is TGTGCCAGCAACCGACTAGCGGGAGGCTCCTACGAGCAGTACTTC.

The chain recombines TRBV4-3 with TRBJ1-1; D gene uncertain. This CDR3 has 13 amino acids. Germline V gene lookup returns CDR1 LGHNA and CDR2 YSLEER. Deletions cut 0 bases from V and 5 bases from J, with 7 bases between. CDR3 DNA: TGCGCCAGCAGCCAAGATGTAGTAACTGAAGCTTTCTTT. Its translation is CASSQDVVTEAFF.

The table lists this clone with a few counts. The CDR3 bases are TGTGCCAGTAGTATTCCCAGGGGTACCCAGTACTTC. It codes for CASSIPRGTQYF. The chain employs TRBV19 and TRBJ2-5; the D gene is possibly TRBD1 (6 bases). V was clipped by 3 bases and J by 8 bases, with 10 bases between them. CDR3 length: 12 amino acids. The V gene's germline CDR1 is LNHDA and CDR2 SQIVND (reference sequence).

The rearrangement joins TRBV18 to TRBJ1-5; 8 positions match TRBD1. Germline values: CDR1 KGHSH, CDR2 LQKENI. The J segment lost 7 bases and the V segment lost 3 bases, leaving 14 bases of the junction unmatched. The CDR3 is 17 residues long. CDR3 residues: CASSPVDRGEVMQPQHF. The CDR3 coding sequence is TGTGCCAGCTCACCGGTCGACAGGGGAGAGGTCATGCAGCCCCAGCATTTT.

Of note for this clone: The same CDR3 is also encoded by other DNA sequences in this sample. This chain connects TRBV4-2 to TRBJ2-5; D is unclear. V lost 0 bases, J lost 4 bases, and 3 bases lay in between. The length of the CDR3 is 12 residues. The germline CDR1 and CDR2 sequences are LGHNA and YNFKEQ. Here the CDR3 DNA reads TGTGCCAGCAGCCAAGATAGAGAGACCCAGTACTTC. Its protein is CASSQDRETQYF.

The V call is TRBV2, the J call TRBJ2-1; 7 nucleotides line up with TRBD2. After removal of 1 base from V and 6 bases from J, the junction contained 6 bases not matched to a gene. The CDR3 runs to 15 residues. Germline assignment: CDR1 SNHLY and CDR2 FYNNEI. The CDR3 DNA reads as TGTGCCAGCAGTGAAGAGGGAGGGCCCGGCAATGAGCAGTTCTTC. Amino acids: CASSEEGGPGNEQFF.

The CDR3 here is CASSELEGQTQYF. CDR3 DNA: TGTGCCAGCAGTGAACTTGAGGGACAGACCCAGTACTTC. This chain joins TRBV2 and TRBJ2-5; D might be TRBD1 or TRBD2, each matching 5 bases. Germline V gene data show CDR1 as SNHLY and CDR2 as FYNNEI. This CDR3 contains 13 residues. Trimming shortened V by 2 bases and J by 6 bases, and 10 bases separated the two germline ends.

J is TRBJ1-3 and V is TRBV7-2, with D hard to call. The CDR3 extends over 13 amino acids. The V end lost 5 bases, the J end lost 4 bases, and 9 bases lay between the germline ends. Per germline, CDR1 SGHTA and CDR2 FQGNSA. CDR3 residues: CASSGQVGNTIYF. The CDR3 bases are TGTGCCAGCAGCGGTCAGGTCGGAAACACCATATATTTT.

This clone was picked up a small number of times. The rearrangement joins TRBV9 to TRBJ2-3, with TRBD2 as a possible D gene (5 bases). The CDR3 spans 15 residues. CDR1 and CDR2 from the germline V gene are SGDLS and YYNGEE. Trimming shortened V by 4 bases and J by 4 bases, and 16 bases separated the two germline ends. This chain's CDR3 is CASSSRPAGPDTQYF. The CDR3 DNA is TGTGCCAGCAGCTCACGCCCGGCGGGCCCAGATACGCAGTATTTT.

CDR3 amino acids: CATRNGDTQYF. The CDR3 DNA reads TGTGCCACCCGAAATGGGGATACGCAGTATTTT. The chain recombines TRBV6-5 with TRBJ2-3, with no clear D. Germline CDR1 reads MNHEY; CDR2 reads SVGAGI. The CDR3 has 11 residues. Trimming cost V 10 bases and J 6 bases, with 11 bases left between them.

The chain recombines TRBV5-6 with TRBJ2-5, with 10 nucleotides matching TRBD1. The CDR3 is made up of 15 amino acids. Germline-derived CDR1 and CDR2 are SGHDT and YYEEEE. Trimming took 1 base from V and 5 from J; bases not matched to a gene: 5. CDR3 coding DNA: TGTGCCAGCAGCTTGCCGAGACAGGGGGCTGAGACCCAGTACTTC. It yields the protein CASSLPRQGAETQYF.

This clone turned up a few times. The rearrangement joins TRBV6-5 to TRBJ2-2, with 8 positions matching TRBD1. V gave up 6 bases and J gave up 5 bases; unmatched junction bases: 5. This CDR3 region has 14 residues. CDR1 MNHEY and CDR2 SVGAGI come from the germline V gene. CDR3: CASRKGQATGELFF. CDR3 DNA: TGTGCCAGCAGAAAGGGACAGGCTACCGGGGAGCTGTTTTTT.

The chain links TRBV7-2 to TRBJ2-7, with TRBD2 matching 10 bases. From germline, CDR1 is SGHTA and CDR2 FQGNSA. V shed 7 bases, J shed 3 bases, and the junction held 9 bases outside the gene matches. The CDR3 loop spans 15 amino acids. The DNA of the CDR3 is TGTGCCAGCACCCCGGCAAGCGGGAGGGGCTACGAGCAGTACTTC. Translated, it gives CASTPASGRGYEQYF.

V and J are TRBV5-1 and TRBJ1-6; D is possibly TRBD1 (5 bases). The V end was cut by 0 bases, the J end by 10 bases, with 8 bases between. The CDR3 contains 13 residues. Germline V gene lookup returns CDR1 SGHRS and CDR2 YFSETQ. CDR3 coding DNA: TGCGCCAGCAGCTTGGGACGGGGGTCACCCCTCCACTTT. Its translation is CASSLGRGSPLHF.

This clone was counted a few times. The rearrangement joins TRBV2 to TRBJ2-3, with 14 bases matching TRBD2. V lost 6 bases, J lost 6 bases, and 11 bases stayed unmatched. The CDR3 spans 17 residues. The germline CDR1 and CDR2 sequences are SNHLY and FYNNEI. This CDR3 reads CASSELGTSGGRDTQYF. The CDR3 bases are TGTGCCAGCAGCGAACTAGGGACTAGCGGGGGAAGGGATACGCAGTATTTT.

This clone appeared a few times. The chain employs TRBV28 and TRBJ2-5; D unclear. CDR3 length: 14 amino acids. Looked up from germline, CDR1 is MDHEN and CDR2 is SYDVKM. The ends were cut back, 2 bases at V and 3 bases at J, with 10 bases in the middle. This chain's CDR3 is CASSLPWTEETQYF. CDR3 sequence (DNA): TGTGCCAGCAGTTTACCTTGGACGGAAGAGACCCAGTACTTC.

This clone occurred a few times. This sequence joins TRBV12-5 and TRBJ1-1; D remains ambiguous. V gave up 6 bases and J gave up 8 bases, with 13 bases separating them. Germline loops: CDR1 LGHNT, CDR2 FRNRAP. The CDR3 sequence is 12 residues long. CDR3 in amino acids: CASGPERGEAFF. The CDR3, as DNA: TGTGCTAGTGGACCTGAAAGAGGGGAAGCTTTCTTT.

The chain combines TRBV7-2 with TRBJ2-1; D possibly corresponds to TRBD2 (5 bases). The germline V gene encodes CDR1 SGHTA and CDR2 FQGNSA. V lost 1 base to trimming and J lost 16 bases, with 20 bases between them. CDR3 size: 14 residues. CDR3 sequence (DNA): TGTGCCAGCAGCTTAGTAAGCGTCCGCCAGCGGTCCTTCTTC. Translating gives CASSLVSVRQRSFF.

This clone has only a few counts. The CDR3 nucleotides are TGCGCCAGCAGCCAAGTGAGGACTAGCGGGAGGGAGACCCAGTACTTC. Its protein product is CASSQVRTSGRETQYF. The rearrangement joins TRBV4-3 to TRBJ2-5; TRBD2 matches 14 bases. Germline V lookup: CDR1 LGHNA, CDR2 YSLEER. The CDR3 spans 16 residues. The ends lost 1 base at V and 5 bases at J; junction bases unmatched: 3.

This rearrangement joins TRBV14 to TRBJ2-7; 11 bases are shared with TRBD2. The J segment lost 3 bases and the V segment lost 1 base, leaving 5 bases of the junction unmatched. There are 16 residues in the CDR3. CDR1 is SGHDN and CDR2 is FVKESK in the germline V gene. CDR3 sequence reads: CASSQVPGLADYEQYF. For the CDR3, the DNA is TGTGCCAGCAGCCAAGTTCCGGGACTAGCGGACTACGAGCAGTACTTC.

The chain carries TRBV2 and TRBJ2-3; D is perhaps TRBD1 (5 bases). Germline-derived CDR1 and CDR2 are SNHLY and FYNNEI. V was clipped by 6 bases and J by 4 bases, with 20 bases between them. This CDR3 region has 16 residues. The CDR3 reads CASSEKRLFRADTQYF. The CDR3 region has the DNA TGTGCCAGCAGCGAAAAAAGACTCTTCAGGGCAGATACGCAGTATTTT.

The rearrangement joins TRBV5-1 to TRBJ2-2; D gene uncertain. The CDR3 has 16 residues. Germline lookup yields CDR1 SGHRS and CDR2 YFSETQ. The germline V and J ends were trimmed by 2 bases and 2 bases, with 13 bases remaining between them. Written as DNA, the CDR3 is TGCGCCAGCAGCTTATCCCGGTCGATAAACACCGGGGAGCTGTTTTTT. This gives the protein CASSLSRSINTGELFF.

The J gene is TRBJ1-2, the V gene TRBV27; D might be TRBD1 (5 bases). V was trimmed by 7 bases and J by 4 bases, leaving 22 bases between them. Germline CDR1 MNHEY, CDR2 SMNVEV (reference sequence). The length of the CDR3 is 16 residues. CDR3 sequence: CASTPLASGEGYGYTF. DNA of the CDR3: TGTGCCAGCACCCCGTTGGCGTCGGGGGAGGGCTATGGCTACACCTTC.